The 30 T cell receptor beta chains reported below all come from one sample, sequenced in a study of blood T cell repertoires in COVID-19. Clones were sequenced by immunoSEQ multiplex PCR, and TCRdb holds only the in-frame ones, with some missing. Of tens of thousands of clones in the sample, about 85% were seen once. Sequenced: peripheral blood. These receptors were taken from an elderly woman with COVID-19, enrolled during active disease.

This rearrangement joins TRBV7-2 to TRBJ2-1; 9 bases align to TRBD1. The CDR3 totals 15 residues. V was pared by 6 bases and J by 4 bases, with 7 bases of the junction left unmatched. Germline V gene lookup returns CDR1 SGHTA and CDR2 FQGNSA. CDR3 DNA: TGTGCCAGCAGTACCGACAGGGGGGCATACAATGAGCAGTTCTTC. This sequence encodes CASSTDRGAYNEQFF. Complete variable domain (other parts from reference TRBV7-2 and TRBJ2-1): GAGVSQSPSNKVTEKGKDVELRCDPISGHTALYWYRQSLGQGLEFLIYFQGNSAPDKSGLPSDRFSAERTGGSVSTLTIQRTQQEDSAVYLCASSTDRGAYNEQFFGPGTRLTVL.

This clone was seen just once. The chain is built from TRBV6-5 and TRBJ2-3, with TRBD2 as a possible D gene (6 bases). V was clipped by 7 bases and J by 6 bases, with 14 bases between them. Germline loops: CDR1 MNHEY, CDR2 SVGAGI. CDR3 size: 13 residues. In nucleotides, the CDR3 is TGTGCCAGCACGATGGAGGGGATGGATACGCAGTATTTT. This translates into CASTMEGMDTQYF.

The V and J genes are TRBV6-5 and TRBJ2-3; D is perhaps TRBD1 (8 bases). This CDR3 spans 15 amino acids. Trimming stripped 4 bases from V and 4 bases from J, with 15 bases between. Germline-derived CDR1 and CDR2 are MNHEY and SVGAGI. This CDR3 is CASSSRTGRADTQYF. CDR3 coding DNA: TGTGCCAGCAGTTCTCGGACAGGGAGGGCAGATACGCAGTATTTT.

CDR3 coding DNA: TGTGCCAGCAGCCTGGGACAGAATCAACTAAATAATGAAAAACTGTTTTTT. The encoded protein is CASSLGQNQLNNEKLFF. V usage is TRBV5-5 and J usage is TRBJ1-4; 7 nucleotides align to TRBD1. This CDR3 region has 17 residues. The ends lost 4 bases at V and 4 bases at J; junction bases unmatched: 13. Germline values: CDR1 SGHKS, CDR2 YYEKEE (reference sequence).

CDR3 in DNA: TGTGCCAGCAGCTTAGCAGCGGGAAACCACGAGCAGTACTTC. Protein sequence: CASSLAAGNHEQYF. The chain employs TRBV7-3 and TRBJ2-7; 7 positions match TRBD2. This CDR3 region has 14 residues. Germline loops: CDR1 SGHTA, CDR2 FQGTGA. V was pared by 2 bases and J by 5 bases, with 6 bases of the junction left unmatched.

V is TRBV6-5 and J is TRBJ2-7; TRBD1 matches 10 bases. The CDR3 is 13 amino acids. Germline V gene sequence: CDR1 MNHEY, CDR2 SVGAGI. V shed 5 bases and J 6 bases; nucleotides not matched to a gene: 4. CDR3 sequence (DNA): TGTGCCAGCAGTCAGGGGACAGGGGCCGAGCAGTACTTC. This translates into CASSQGTGAEQYF.

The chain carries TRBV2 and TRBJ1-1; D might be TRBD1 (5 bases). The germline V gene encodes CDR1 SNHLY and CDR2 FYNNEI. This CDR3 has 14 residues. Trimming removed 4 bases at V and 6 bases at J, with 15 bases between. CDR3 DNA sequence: TGTGCCAGCAGTGTCACCATGGGGGGGGCTGAAGCTTTCTTT. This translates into CASSVTMGGAEAFF.

CDR3 amino acids: CSASRQGMLDTQYF. DNA of the CDR3: TGCAGTGCTAGTCGACAGGGGATGCTAGATACGCAGTATTTT. The genes are TRBV20-1 and TRBJ2-3; TRBD1 matches at 8 bases. The trim removed 3 bases at V and 5 bases at J, leaving 7 bases unmatched. CDR1 and CDR2 from the germline V gene are DFQATT and SNEGSKA (reference sequence). The CDR3 has 14 residues.

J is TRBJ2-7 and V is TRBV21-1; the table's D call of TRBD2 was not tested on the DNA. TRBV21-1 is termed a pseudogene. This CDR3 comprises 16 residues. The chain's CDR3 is CAIQPCPRGGSYEQYF. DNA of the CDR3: TGTGCCATCCAGCCTTGCCCCCGGGGGGGCTCCTACGAGCAGTACTTC.

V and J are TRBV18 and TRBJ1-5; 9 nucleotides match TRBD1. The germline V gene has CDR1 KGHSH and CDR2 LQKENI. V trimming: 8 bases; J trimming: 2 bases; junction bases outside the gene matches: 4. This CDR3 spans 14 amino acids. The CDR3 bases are TGTGCCAGCCGACGGACAGGGGGCAATCAGCCCCAGCATTTT. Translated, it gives CASRRTGGNQPQHF.

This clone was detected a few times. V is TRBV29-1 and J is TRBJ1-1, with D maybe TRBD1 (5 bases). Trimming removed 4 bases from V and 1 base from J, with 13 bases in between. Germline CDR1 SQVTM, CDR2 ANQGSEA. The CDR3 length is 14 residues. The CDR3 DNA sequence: TGCAGCGTTGCAAAGGGAGGGACGAACACTGAAGCTTTCTTT. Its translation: CSVAKGGTNTEAFF. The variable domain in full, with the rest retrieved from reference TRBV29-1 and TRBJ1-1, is SAVISQKPSRDICQRGTSLTIQCQVDSQVTMMFWYRQQPGQSLTLIATANQGSEATYESGFVIDKFPISRPNLTFSTLTVSNMSPEDSSIYLCSVAKGGTNTEAFFGQGTRLTVV.

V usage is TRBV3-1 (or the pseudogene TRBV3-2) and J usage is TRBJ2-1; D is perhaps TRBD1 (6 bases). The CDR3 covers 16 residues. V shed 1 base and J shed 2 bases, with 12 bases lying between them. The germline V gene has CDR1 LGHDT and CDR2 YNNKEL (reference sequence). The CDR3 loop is CASSQGVWDTYNEQFF. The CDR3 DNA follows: TGTGCCAGCAGCCAAGGGGTTTGGGACACCTACAATGAGCAGTTCTTC.

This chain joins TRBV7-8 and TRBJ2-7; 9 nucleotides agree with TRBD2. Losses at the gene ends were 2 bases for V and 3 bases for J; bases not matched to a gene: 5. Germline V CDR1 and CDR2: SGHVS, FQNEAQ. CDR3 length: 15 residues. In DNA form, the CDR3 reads TGTGCCAGCAGCTTACTAGCGGGGACCTTCTACGAGCAGTACTTC. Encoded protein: CASSLLAGTFYEQYF.

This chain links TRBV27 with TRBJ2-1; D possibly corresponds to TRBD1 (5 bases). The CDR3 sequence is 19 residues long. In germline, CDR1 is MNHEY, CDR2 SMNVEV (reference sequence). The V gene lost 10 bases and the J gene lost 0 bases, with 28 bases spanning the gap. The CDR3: CAIVDRPGVRFRSYNEQFF. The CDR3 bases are TGTGCCATTGTTGACAGACCGGGTGTCAGATTCCGCTCCTACAATGAGCAGTTCTTC.

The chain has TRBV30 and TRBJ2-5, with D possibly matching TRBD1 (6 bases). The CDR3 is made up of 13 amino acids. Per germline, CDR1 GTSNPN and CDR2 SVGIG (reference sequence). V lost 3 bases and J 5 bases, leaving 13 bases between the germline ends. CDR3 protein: CAWSQGSVETQYF. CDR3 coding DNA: TGTGCCTGGAGCCAGGGGAGTGTGGAGACCCAGTACTTC.

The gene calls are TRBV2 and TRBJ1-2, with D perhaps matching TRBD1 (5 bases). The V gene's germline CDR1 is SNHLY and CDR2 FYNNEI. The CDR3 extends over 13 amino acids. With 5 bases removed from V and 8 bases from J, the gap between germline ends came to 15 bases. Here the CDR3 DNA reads TGTGCCAGCAGTCGACAGCAGGGTGACGGCTACACCTTC. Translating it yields CASSRQQGDGYTF.

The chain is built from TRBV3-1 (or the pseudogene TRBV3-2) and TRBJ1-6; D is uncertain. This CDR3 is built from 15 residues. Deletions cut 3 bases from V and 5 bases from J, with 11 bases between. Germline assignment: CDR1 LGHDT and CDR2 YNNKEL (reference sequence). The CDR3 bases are TGTGCCAGCAGCCACTGGAGAGGGCATAATTCACCCCTCCACTTT. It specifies CASSHWRGHNSPLHF.

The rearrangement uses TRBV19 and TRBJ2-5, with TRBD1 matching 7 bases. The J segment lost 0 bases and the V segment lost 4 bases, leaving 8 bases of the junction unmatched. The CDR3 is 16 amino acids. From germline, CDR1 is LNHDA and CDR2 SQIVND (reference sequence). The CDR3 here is CASSKLNRGYQETQYF. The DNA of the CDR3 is TGTGCCAGTAGTAAACTGAACAGGGGTTACCAAGAGACCCAGTACTTC.

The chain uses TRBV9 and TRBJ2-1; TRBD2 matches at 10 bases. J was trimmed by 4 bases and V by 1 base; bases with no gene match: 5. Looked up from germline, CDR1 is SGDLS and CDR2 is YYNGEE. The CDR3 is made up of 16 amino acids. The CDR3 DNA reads TGTGCCAGCAGCGTATCTGGTAGCGGGGGGTACAATGAGCAGTTCTTC. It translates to CASSVSGSGGYNEQFF.

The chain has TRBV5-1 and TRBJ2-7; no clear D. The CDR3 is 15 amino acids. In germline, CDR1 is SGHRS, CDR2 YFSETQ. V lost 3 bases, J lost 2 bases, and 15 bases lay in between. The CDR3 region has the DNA TGCGCCAGCAGCTCACAGACAAGTCCTACCTACGAGCAGTACTTC. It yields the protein CASSSQTSPTYEQYF.

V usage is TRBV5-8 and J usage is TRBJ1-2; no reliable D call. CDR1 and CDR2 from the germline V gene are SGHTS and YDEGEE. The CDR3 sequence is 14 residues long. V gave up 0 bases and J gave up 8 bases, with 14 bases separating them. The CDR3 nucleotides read TGTGCCAGCAGCTTGGTGGGCCAGGCGTCGGGCTACACCTTC. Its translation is CASSLVGQASGYTF. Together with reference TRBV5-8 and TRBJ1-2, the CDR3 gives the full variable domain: EAGVTQSPTHLIKTRGQQATLRCSPISGHTSVYWYQQALGLGLQFLLWYDEGEERNRGNFPPRFSGRQFPNYSSELNVNALELEDSALYLCASSLVGQASGYTFGSGTRLTVV.

This CDR3 reads CAWSPRAGGPDTQYF. The CDR3 DNA reads TGTGCCTGGAGTCCGAGAGCGGGAGGGCCGGATACGCAGTATTTT. The chain carries TRBV30 and TRBJ2-3, with 10 bases lining up with TRBD2. V trimming: 2 bases; J trimming: 6 bases; junction bases outside the gene matches: 8. The CDR3 covers 15 residues. CDR1 is GTSNPN, CDR2 SVGIG, per germline (reference sequence).

The CDR3 region is CGTSGANTYNEQFF. The CDR3 coding sequence is TGTGGGACTAGCGGGGCTAATACCTACAATGAGCAGTTCTTC. This chain links TRBV10-3 with TRBJ2-1, with 12 nucleotides matching TRBD2. Germline V lookup: CDR1 ENHRY, CDR2 SYGVKD. CDR3 length: 14 residues.

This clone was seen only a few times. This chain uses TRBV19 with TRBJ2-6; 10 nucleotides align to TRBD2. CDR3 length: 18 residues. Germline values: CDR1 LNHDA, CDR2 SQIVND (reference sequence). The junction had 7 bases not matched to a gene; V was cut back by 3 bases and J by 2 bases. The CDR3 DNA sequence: TGTGCCAGTAGTATCTCGGGACTAGCGACGGCTGGGGCCAACGTCCTGACTTTC. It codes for CASSISGLATAGANVLTF.

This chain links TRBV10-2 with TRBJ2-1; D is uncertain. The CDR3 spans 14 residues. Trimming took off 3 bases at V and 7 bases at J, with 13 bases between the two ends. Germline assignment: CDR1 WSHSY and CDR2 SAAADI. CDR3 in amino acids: CASSDTRIGNEQFF. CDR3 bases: TGCGCCAGCAGTGATACGAGGATCGGGAATGAGCAGTTCTTC.

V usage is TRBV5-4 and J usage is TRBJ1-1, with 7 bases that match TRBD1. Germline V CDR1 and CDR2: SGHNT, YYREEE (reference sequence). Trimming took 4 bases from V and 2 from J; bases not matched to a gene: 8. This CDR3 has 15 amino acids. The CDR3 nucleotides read TGTGCCAGCAGCCTACGGACAGGACCAAACACTGAAGCTTTCTTT. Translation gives CASSLRTGPNTEAFF.

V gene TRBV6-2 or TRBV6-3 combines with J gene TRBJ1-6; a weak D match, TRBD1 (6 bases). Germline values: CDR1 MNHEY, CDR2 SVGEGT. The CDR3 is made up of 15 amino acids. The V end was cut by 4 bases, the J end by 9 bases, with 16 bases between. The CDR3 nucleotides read TGTGCCAGCAGTTCCCAGCCAGGGGCAGTTTCACCCCTCCACTTT. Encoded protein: CASSSQPGAVSPLHF.

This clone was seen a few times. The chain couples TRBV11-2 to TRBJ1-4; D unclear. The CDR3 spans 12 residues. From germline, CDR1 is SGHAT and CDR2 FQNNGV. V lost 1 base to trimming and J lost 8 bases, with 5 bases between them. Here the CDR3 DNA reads TGTGCCAGCAGCTTAGTGAGCGAAAAACTGTTTTTT. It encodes CASSLVSEKLFF. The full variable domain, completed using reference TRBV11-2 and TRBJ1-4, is EAGVAQSPRYKIIEKRQSVAFWCNPISGHATLYWYQQILGQGPKLLIQFQNNGVVDDSQLPKDRFSAERLKGVDSTLKIQPAKLEDSAVYLCASSLVSEKLFFGSGTQLSVL.

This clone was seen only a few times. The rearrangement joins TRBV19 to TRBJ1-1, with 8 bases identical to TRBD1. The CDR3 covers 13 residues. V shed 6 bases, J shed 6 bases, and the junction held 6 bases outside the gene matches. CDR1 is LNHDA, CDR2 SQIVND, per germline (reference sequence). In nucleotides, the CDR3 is TGTGCCAGTAGCCCGGACAGGGCATCTGAAGCTTTCTTT. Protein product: CASSPDRASEAFF.

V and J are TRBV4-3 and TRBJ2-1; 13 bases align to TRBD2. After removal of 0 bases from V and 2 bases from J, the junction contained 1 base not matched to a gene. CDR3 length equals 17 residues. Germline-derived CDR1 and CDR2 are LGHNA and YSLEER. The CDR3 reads CASSQELAGGPYNEQFF. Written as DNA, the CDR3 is TGCGCCAGCAGCCAAGAACTAGCGGGGGGGCCCTACAATGAGCAGTTCTTC.